This T cell receptor (beta chain) was found in a study of cytomegalovirus exposure and HLA in healthy donors. In the study overall: Across a few hundred genotyped donors, around 80% landed in the Caucasian-associated ancestry cluster. Study results and limitations: Rare TCR sequences predominated, though certain public TCRs were found in many donors.

Both 60 Vbeta primers and 13 Jbeta primers went into the PCR. Sequenced by immunoSEQ multiplex PCR; TCRdb stores in-frame clones only, minus some. The table lists 150,000 to 180,000 clones, roughly 74% of them singletons, with 2.8% in the top ten. A word on this clone: The target antigen is unknown.

The CDR3 loop spans 16 amino acids. V shed 3 bases and J 4 bases; nucleotides not matched to a gene: 11. CDR1 SGHRS and CDR2 YFSETQ come from the germline V gene. V usage is TRBV5-1 and J usage is TRBJ1-1, with 8 bases lining up with TRBD1. Sequencing was carried out using PBMCs. This clonotype originated in a man aged 18 to 29 in good health and CMV-seronegative. The CDR3 DNA reads TGCGCCAGCAGCTACGGACAGGGAGGGTTGAGCACTGAAGCTTTCTTT. Translated, it gives CASSYGQGGLSTEAFF. The full variable domain, completed using reference TRBV5-1 and TRBJ1-1, is KAGVTQTPRYLIKTRGQQVTLSCSPISGHRSVSWYQQTPGQGLQFLFEYFSETQRNKGNFPGRFSGRQFSNSRSEMNVSTLELGDSALYLCASSYGQGGLSTEAFFGQGTRLTVV.